This TCR beta chain was documented in a study of blood T cells in healthy people across ages. Trimming left V 4 bases short and J 4 bases short, with 10 bases between. CDR3 size: 13 residues. Germline CDR1 is LGHDT and CDR2 is YNNKEL (reference sequence). A second about 7 to 12 cycle PCR used barcoded and J-beta primers. Each single sample gave us at least 2.5 million CDR3-containing paired-end reads. TCRdb independently ran MiXCR on the 5' RACE reads; one entry per CDR3 protein. The sample records around 750,000 distinct CDR3 sequences, approximately 55% being singletons. The study's findings and limits: A greater number of naive CD4+ cells and higher diversity distinguished long-lived donors from aged donors.

On this clonotype: Its target is not known.

Sequenced material: blood. This chain uses TRBV3-1 with TRBJ1-1; D perhaps matches TRBD1 (5 bases). The source is a man older than 75 in good health. CDR3 region: CASSPGKSTEAFF. In DNA form, the CDR3 reads TGTGCCAGCAGCCCAGGGAAGAGCACTGAAGCTTTCTTT.